The 5 T cell receptor beta chains listed next were all sequenced from one sample in a study of vaccination effects on CD4 cells after COVID-19. Assay: immunoSEQ multiplex PCR; the TCRdb copy retains only in-frame clones and omits some. The table records 17,000 or so clones, 70% to 75% of them present only once. ViraFEST expansion of antigen-specific CD4+ T cells with viral peptide pools preceded sequencing. The culture ran for approximately 11 days before CD4+ T cells were isolated. According to PCR results, the person was infected with SARS-CoV-2 between March and December 2020. The antigens these receptors bind are not known. This specimen was CD4+ T cells from PBMCs cultured with SARS-CoV-2 spike peptides, taken before COVID-19 vaccination. These receptors originate from a human donor who had a prior SARS-CoV-2 infection.

The rearrangement joins TRBV3-1 (or the pseudogene TRBV3-2) to TRBJ2-1; a weak D match, TRBD2 (5 bases). Germline assignment: CDR1 LGHDT and CDR2 YNNKEL (reference sequence). The CDR3 length is 15 residues. V was pared by 2 bases and J by 5 bases, with 13 bases between. CDR3: CASSQPGNSHNEQFF. CDR3 bases: TGTGCCAGCAGCCAACCCGGGAATTCCCACAATGAGCAGTTCTTC.

CDR3: CASSTQQGVAYTF. In DNA form, the CDR3 reads TGTGCCAGCAGCACCCAACAAGGGGTTGCCTACACCTTC. The chain employs TRBV7-3 and TRBJ1-2; D perhaps matches TRBD1 (5 bases). V lost 5 bases to trimming and J lost 10 bases, with 17 bases between them. This CDR3 contains 13 residues. Germline-derived CDR1 and CDR2 are SGHTA and FQGTGA.

V gene TRBV2 combines with J gene TRBJ1-5; no reliable D call. CDR1 and CDR2 (germline): SNHLY, FYNNEI. The CDR3 length is 15 residues. V lost 2 bases and J lost 4, with 12 bases in between. CDR3 sequence reads: CASSEKVVFNQPQHF. The CDR3 DNA follows: TGTGCCAGCAGTGAAAAGGTAGTGTTTAATCAGCCCCAGCATTTT. Based on the CDR3 plus reference TRBV2 and TRBJ1-5, the full variable domain is EPEVTQTPSHQVTQMGQEVILRCVPISNHLYFYWYRQILGQKVEFLVSFYNNEISEKSEIFDDQFSVERPDGSNFTLKIRSTKLEDSAMYFCASSEKVVFNQPQHFGDGTRLSIL.

The chain employs TRBV2 and TRBJ1-4; possibly TRBD1 for D (6 bases). V was clipped by 4 bases and J by 7 bases, with 13 bases between them. This CDR3 has 14 residues. Germline loops: CDR1 SNHLY, CDR2 FYNNEI. The CDR3 region is CASSGDRPPEKLFF. DNA of the CDR3: TGTGCCAGCAGTGGCGACAGGCCCCCTGAAAAACTGTTTTTT.

The V and J genes are TRBV2 and TRBJ2-1; 8 bases line up with TRBD1. Germline CDR1 is SNHLY and CDR2 is FYNNEI. Trimming removed 4 bases from V and 1 base from J; junction bases left unmatched: 0. This CDR3 spans 14 amino acids. In DNA, the CDR3 is TGTGCCAGCAGTGGACAGGGGTCCTACAATGAGCAGTTCTTC. Translation: CASSGQGSYNEQFF.